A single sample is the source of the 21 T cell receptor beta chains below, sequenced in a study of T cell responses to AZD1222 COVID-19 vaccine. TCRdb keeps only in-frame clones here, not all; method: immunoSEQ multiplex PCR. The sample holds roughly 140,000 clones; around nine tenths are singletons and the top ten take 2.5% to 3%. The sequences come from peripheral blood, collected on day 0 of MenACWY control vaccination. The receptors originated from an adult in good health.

The CDR3 reads CASRDGATNEKLFF. CDR3 DNA sequence: TGCGCCAGCAGGGACGGTGCAACTAATGAAAAACTGTTTTTT. The chain has TRBV10-2 and TRBJ1-4; D not certain. CDR3 size: 14 residues. V dropped 6 bases and J dropped 0 bases, with 8 bases sitting between them. CDR1 and CDR2 (germline): WSHSY, SAAADI.

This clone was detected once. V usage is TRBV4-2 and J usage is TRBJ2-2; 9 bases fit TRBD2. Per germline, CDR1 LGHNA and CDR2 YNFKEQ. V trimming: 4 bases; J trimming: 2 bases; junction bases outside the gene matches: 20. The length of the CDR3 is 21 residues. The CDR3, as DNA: TGTGCCAGCAGCCTCCCTCTTCCACGAGTTGGTAGCGGGGGTAACACCGGGGAGCTGTTTTTT. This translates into CASSLPLPRVGSGGNTGELFF.

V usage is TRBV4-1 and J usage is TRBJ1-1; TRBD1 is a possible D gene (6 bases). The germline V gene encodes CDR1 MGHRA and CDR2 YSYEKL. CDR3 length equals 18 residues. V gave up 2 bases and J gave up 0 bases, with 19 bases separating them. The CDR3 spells CASSQLWRVDRVNTEAFF. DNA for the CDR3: TGCGCCAGCAGCCAACTATGGAGAGTGGACAGAGTGAACACTGAAGCTTTCTTT.

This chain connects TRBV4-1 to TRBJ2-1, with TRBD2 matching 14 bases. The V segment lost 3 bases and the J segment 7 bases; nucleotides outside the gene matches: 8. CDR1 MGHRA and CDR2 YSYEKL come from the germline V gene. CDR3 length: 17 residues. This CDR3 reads CASSQATSGRAGNEQFF. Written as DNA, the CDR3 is TGCGCCAGCAGCCAGGCGACTAGCGGGAGGGCGGGAAATGAGCAGTTCTTC.

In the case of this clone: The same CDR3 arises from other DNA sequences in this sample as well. The CDR3 coding sequence is TGCGCCAGCAGCTTGACCAGGGGCGAGCAGTACTTC. This codes for CASSLTRGEQYF. The J gene is TRBJ2-7, the V gene TRBV5-1; possible D gene TRBD1, 6 bases. Germline-derived CDR1 and CDR2 are SGHRS and YFSETQ. The CDR3 spans 12 residues. V was pared by 1 base and J by 6 bases, with 8 bases between. The whole variable domain, filled in from reference TRBV5-1 and TRBJ2-7, reads KAGVTQTPRYLIKTRGQQVTLSCSPISGHRSVSWYQQTPGQGLQFLFEYFSETQRNKGNFPGRFSGRQFSNSRSEMNVSTLELGDSALYLCASSLTRGEQYFGPGTRLTVT.

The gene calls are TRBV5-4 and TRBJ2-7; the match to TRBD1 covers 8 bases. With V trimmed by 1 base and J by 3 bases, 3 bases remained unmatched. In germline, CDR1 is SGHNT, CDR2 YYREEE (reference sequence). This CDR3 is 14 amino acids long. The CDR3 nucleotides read TGTGCCAGCAGCTTGCAGGGACAGGACTACGAGCAGTACTTC. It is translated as CASSLQGQDYEQYF. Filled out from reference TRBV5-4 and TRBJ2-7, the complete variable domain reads ETGVTQSPTHLIKTRGQQVTLRCSSQSGHNTVSWYQQALGQGPQFIFQYYREEENGRGNFPPRFSGLQFPNYSSELNVNALELDDSALYLCASSLQGQDYEQYFGPGTRLTVT.

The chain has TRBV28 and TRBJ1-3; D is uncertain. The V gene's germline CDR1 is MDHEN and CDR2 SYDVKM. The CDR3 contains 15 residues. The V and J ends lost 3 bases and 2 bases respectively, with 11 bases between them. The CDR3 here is CASSLGQLTGNTIYF. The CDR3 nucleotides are TGTGCCAGCAGTTTGGGTCAGCTCACTGGAAACACCATATATTTT.

The CDR3: CASSKNRGETQYF. As DNA, the CDR3 is TGTGCCAGTAGTAAAAACAGGGGGGAGACCCAGTACTTC. The chain carries TRBV19 and TRBJ2-5; 8 bases fit TRBD1. V shed 4 bases, J shed 5 bases, and the junction held 3 bases outside the gene matches. CDR1 and CDR2 (germline): LNHDA, SQIVND (reference sequence). The CDR3 covers 13 residues.

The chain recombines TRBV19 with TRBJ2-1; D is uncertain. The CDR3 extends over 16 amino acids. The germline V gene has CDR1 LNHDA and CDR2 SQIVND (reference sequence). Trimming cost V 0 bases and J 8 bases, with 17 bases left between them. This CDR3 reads CASSIEVGIFNDEQFF. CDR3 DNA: TGTGCCAGTAGTATAGAAGTTGGCATTTTCAATGATGAGCAGTTCTTC. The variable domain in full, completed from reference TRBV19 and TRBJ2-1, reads DGGITQSPKYLFRKEGQNVTLSCEQNLNHDAMYWYRQDPGQGLRLIYYSQIVNDFQKGDIAEGYSVSREKKESFPLTVTSAQKNPTAFYLCASSIEVGIFNDEQFFGPGTRLTVL.

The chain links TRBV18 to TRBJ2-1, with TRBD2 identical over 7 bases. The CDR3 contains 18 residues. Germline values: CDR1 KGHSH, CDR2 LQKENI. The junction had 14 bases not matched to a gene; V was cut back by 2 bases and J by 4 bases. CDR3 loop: CASSPTPRREPRYNEQFF. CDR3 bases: TGTGCCAGCTCACCAACCCCGCGGCGGGAGCCCCGGTACAATGAGCAGTTCTTC.

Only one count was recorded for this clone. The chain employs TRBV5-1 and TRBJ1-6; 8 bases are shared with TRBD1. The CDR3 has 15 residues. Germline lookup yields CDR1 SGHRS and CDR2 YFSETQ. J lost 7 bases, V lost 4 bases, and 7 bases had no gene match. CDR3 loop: CASSPGQGRNSPLHF. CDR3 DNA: TGCGCCAGCAGCCCAGGACAGGGTAGAAATTCACCCCTCCACTTT.

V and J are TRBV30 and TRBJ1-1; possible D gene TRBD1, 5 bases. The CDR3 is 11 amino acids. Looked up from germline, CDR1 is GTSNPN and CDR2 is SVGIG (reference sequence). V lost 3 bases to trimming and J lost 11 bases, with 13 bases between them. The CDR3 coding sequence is TGTGCCTGGAGGATCCTGAACAGGGCTTTCTTT. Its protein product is CAWRILNRAFF.

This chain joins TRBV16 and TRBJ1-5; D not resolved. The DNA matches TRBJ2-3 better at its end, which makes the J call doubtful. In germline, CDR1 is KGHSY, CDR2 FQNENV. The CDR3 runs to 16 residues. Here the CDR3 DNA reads TGTGCCAGCAGCCAAAGGGCAGCTTATAGCAATCAGCCCCAGTATTTT. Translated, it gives CASSQRAAYSNQPQYF.

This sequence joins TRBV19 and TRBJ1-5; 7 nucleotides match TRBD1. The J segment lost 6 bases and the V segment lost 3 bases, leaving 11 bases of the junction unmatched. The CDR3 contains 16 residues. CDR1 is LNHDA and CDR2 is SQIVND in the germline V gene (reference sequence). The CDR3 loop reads CASSILQGLQGQPQHF. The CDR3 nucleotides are TGTGCCAGTAGTATCCTACAGGGGCTACAAGGTCAGCCCCAGCATTTT. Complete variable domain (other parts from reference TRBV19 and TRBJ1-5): DGGITQSPKYLFRKEGQNVTLSCEQNLNHDAMYWYRQDPGQGLRLIYYSQIVNDFQKGDIAEGYSVSREKKESFPLTVTSAQKNPTAFYLCASSILQGLQGQPQHFGDGTRLSIL.

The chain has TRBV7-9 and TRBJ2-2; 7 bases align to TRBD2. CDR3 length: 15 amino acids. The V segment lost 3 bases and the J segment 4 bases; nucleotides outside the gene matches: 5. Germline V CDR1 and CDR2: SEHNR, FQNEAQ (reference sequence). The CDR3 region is CASSFRGGGTGELFF. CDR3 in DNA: TGTGCCAGCAGCTTCCGGGGCGGGGGCACCGGGGAGCTGTTTTTT.

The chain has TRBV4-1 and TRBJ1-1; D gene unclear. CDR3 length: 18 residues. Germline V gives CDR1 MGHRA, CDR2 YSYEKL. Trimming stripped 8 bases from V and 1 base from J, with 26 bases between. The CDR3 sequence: CASSMRTRTQHKNTEAFF. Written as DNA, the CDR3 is TGCGCCAGCTCGATGAGGACCCGCACCCAACACAAGAACACTGAAGCTTTCTTT.

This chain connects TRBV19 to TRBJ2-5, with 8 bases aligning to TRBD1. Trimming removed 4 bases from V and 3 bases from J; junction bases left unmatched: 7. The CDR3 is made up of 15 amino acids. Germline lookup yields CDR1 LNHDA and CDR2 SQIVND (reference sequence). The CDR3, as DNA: TGTGCCAGTAGTACTTCCGGGACAGGAGAAGAGACCCAGTACTTC. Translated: CASSTSGTGEETQYF.

In DNA, the CDR3 is TGCGCCAGCAGCCACGGGAACACTGAAGCTTTCTTT. Its translation is CASSHGNTEAFF. V gene TRBV4-1 combines with J gene TRBJ1-1; D unresolved. The V end was cut by 3 bases, the J end by 1 base, with 3 bases between. Germline values: CDR1 MGHRA, CDR2 YSYEKL. The CDR3 contains 12 residues.

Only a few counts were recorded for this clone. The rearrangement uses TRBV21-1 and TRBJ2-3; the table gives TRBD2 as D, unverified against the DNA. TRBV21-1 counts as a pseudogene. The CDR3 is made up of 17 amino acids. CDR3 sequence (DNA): TGTGCCAGCAGCAAATGGGGCCGGGGGGACCACACAGATACGCAGTATTTT. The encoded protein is CASSKWGRGDHTDTQYF.

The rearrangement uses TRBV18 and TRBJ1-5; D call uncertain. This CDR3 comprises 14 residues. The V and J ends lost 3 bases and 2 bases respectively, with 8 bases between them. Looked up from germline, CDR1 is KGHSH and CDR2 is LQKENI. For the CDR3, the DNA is TGTGCCAGCTCACCGGCGCAGGGCAATCAGCCCCAGCATTTT. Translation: CASSPAQGNQPQHF. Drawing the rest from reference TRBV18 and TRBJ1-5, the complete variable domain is NAGVMQNPRHLVRRRGQEARLRCSPMKGHSHVYWYRQLPEEGLKFMVYLQKENIIDESGMPKERFSAEFPKEGPSILRIQQVVRGDSAAYFCASSPAQGNQPQHFGDGTRLSIL.

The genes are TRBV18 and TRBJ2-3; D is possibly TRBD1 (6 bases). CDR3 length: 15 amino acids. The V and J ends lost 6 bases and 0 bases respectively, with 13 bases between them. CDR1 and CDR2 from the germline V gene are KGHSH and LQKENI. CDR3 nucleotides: TGTGCCAGCTCGCTCCGACAGGTCAGCACAGATACGCAGTATTTT. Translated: CASSLRQVSTDTQYF.